This T cell receptor beta chain is from a study of shared clonotypes between healthy human individuals. CD4+ cells were split into CD45RA+ naive and CD45RA-negative memory subsets. Sequencing used immunoSEQ multiplex PCR; TCRdb keeps in-frame clones, though not all of them. The repertoire has more than 2,000,000 clones, approximately 95% of them found once; the top ten carry 0.39%. There are 12 residues in the CDR3. The germline CDR1 and CDR2 sequences are SEHNR and FQNEAQ (reference sequence). The V gene lost 5 bases and the J gene lost 6 bases, with 8 bases spanning the gap. V is TRBV7-9 and J is TRBJ2-1; D uncertain. This sequence was found in a man aged 18 to 30 in good health. Some clones in this sample may be carry-over from other donors' samples. Source material: naive CD4+ T cells from PBMCs. Subset indicated: CD45RA+ positively selected. Here the CDR3 reads CASSQLTNEQFF. CDR3 DNA sequence: TGTGCCAGCAGCCAGCTTACCAATGAGCAGTTCTTC.